This T cell receptor (beta chain) is drawn from a study of blood T cells in healthy people across ages. There are 18 residues in the CDR3. CDR1 is DFQATT and CDR2 is SNEGSKA in the germline V gene (reference sequence). Trimming removed 4 bases from V and 0 bases from J; junction bases left unmatched: 12. This clonotype was counted only a few times. Antigen unknown. Study conclusions and caveats: Age advanced and TCR beta diversity per million T cells fell, roughly linearly.

Then a second PCR, running roughly 7 to 11 cycles, was carried out with a sample-barcoded 5' primer and a J-beta primer mix. MiXCR, run by TCRdb on the 5' RACE reads, gives a single entry per CDR3 protein. The repertoire holds approximately 960,000 distinct CDR3 sequences, with 25% to 30% as singletons. The same sample was also studied in work on T cells of mothers and their children. That work adds: The second PCR's M1S primer added sample barcodes and 2-4 random nucleotides. Related mother-child pairs shared marginally more repertoire than unrelated pairs, though not significantly.

V is TRBV20-1 and J is TRBJ2-6, with 7 bases identical to TRBD1. This clonotype was obtained from a woman aged 40 to 49 in good health. The sample comprised blood. The CDR3 nucleotides are TGCAGTGCTAAGCCTCCCGGGACAGCCAACTCTGGGGCCAACGTCCTGACTTTC. Its translation is CSAKPPGTANSGANVLTF.